Sequencing of this T cell receptor (beta chain) was carried out in a study of cytotoxic CD8 clonotypes in ibrutinib-treated CLL. Study details: Patients: roughly ten relapsed/refractory, roughly 15 treatment-naive, roughly 17 IGHV unmutated. Sequencing produced an average of 255,043 productive templates and tens of thousands of productive rearrangements per sample.

Germline loops: CDR1 SEHNR, CDR2 FQNEAQ (reference sequence). V dropped 1 base and J dropped 4 bases, with 5 bases sitting between them. The CDR3 covers 12 residues. The protocol was immunoSEQ multiplex PCR, while the TCRdb copy is restricted to in-frame clones and leaves out a portion. The sample consists of about 310,000 clones, roughly 85% of them appearing once. This TCR derives from a human donor with chronic lymphocytic leukemia. The input for sequencing was PBMCs, taken before ibrutinib treatment. The V and J genes are TRBV7-9 and TRBJ2-7; no firm D call. CDR3 in amino acids: CASSLGQYEQYF. For the CDR3, the DNA is TGTGCCAGCAGCTTAGGACAATACGAGCAGTACTTC.